This T cell receptor (beta chain) was captured by sequencing in a study of regulatory T cells in long-lasting Graves disease. Study details: Antithyroid drug intake by newly diagnosed Graves' patients had lasted under 3 months. General study results and limits: In persistent patients, shared public clonotypes (about 2,800) outnumbered those in new patients (roughly 870). TCR diversity was lower in persistent Graves' patients (versus newly diagnosed ones).

The time point denotes: newly diagnosed GD, antithyroid drugs for less than 3 months. Extracted PBMC RNA gave rise to the TCR library. In each case, Graves' disease was diagnosed per American Thyroid Association guidelines. Combining iRepertoire HTBI primers with Arm-PCR of CDR3 regions, the authors built TCR beta libraries. TCRdb re-derived calls from the multiplex PCR reads in MiXCR, one entry per CDR3 protein. Of some 320,000 distinct CDR3 sequences listed, approximately 20% were seen once; the top ten hold about 38%. The CDR3 totals 15 residues. Germline V gives CDR1 SGDLS, CDR2 YYNGEE. As for this clonotype: Its antigen is as yet unknown.

The sequence came from a female donor with Graves disease. The chain uses TRBV9 and TRBJ2-5; 9 bases agree with TRBD2. Gene TRBJ2-7 matches the end of the DNA better, so the J call may be wrong. The starting material was peripheral blood mononuclear cells (PBMCs), obtained at new diagnosis, from a patient treated with antithyroid drugs. CDR3 coding DNA: TGTGCCAGCAGCGTAGGTAGCGGGAGACCCTACGAGCAGTACTTC. Translation gives CASSVGSGRPYEQYF.